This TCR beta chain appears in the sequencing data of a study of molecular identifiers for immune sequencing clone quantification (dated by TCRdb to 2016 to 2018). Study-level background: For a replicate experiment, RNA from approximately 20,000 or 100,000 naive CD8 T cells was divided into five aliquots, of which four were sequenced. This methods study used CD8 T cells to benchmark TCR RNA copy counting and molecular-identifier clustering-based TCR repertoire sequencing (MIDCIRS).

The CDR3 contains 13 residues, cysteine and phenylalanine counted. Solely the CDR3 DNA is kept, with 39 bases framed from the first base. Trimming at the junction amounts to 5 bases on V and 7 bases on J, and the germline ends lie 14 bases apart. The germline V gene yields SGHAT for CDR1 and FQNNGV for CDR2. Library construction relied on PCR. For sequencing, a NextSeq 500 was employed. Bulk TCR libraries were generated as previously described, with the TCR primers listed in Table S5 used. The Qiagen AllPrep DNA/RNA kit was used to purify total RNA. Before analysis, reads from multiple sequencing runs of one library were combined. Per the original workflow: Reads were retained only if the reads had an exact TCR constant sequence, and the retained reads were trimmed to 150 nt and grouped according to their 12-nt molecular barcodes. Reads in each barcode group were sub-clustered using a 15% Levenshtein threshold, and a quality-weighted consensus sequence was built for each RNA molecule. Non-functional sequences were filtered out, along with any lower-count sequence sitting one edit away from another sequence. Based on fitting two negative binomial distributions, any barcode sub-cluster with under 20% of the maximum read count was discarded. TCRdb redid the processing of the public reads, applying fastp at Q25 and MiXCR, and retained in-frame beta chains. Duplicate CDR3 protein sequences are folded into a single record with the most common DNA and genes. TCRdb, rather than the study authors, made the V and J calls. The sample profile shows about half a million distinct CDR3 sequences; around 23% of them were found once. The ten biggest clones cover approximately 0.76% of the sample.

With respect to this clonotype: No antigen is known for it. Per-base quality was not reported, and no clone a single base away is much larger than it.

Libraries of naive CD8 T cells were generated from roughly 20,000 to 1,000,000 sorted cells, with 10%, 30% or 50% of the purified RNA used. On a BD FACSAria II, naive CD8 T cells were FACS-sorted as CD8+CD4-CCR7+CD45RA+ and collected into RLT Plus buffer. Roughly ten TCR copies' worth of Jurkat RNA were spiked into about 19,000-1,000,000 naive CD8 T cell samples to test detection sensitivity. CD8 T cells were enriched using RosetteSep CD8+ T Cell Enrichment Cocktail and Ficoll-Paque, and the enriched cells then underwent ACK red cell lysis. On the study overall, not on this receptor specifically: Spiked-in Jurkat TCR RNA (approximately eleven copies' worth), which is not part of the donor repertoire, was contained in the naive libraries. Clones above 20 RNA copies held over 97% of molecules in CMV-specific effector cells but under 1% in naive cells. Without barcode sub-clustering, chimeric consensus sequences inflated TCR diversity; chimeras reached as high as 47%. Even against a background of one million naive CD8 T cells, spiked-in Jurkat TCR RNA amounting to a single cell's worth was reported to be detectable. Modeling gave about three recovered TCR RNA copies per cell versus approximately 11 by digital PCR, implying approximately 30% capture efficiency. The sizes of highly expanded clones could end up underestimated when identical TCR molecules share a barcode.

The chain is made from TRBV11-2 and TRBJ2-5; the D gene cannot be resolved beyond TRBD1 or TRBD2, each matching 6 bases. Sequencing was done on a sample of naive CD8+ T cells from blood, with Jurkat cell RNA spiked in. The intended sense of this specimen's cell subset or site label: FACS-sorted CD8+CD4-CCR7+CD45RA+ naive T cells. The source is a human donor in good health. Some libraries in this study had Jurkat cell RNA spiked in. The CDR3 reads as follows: CASSPGALWTQYF. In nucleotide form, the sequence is TGTGCCAGCAGCCCGGGGGCACTGTGGACCCAGTACTTC.